The 16 T cell receptor beta chains in this list originate from one sample, sequenced in a study of blood T cell repertoires in COVID-19. Assay used: immunoSEQ multiplex PCR; TCRdb lists only in-frame clones, some missing. The sample carries 100,000 to 120,000 clones, approximately 90% recorded once. The sequencing sample was made of peripheral blood. Receptors were obtained from a human donor in a cohort sampled during active COVID-19.

The rearrangement links TRBV4-3 to TRBJ1-3; the match to TRBD1 covers 7 bases. The germline V gene encodes CDR1 LGHNA and CDR2 YSLEER. The ends lost 3 bases at V and 2 bases at J; junction bases unmatched: 4. The CDR3 sequence is 15 residues long. CDR3 amino acids: CASSQGGQPGNTIYF. The CDR3 DNA sequence: TGCGCCAGCAGCCAGGGGGGACAGCCTGGAAACACCATATATTTT.

V usage is TRBV19 and J usage is TRBJ2-3; weak D call: TRBD1 (6 bases). The V gene's germline CDR1 is LNHDA and CDR2 SQIVND (reference sequence). CDR3 length equals 12 residues. V was cut by 5 bases and J by 5 bases, with 8 bases left in between. The chain's CDR3 is CASSVRGDTQYF. DNA of the CDR3: TGTGCCAGTAGTGTCAGGGGAGATACGCAGTATTTT. Full variable domain (rest looked up from reference TRBV19 and TRBJ2-3): DGGITQSPKYLFRKEGQNVTLSCEQNLNHDAMYWYRQDPGQGLRLIYYSQIVNDFQKGDIAEGYSVSREKKESFPLTVTSAQKNPTAFYLCASSVRGDTQYFGPGTRLTVL.

The chain links TRBV5-8 to TRBJ1-5; D gene uncertain. Germline-derived CDR1 and CDR2 are SGHTS and YDEGEE. Trimming pared 1 base from V and 7 bases from J, leaving 9 bases between. There are 13 residues in the CDR3. The CDR3 nucleotides are TGTGCCAGCAGCTTGAGTGACGGGCAGCCCCAGCATTTT. This translates into CASSLSDGQPQHF.

This clone was seen just once. The chain carries TRBV19 and TRBJ1-2, with 8 bases lining up with TRBD1. This CDR3 region has 14 residues. V gave up 5 bases and J gave up 4 bases; unmatched junction bases: 6. CDR1 and CDR2 from the germline V gene are LNHDA and SQIVND (reference sequence). The CDR3 sequence: CASSRDRKPYGYTF. The CDR3 DNA reads TGTGCCAGTAGTCGGGACAGGAAGCCCTATGGCTACACCTTC.

The V and J genes are TRBV15 and TRBJ2-5, with TRBD2 matching 8 bases. The V segment lost 0 bases and the J segment 4 bases; nucleotides outside the gene matches: 7. This CDR3 has 16 amino acids. CDR1 and CDR2 (germline): LNHNV, YYDKDF (reference sequence). CDR3 protein: CATSRDRSGGGETQYF. In DNA, the CDR3 is TGTGCCACCAGCAGAGATCGGAGCGGGGGAGGAGAGACCCAGTACTTC.

In regard to this clone: At one boundary the junction diverges from the germline segment, which might be a read error. The chain joins TRBV7-7 to TRBJ2-2, with 8 bases identical to TRBD1. The length of the CDR3 is 16 residues. Germline CDR1 and CDR2: SSHAT and FNYEAQ (reference sequence). The CDR3 sequence is CASSFRTGPNTGELFF. CDR3 DNA sequence: TGTGCTAGCAGCTTTCGGACAGGGCCGAACACCGGGGAGCTGTTTTTT.

The genes are TRBV15 and TRBJ1-2, with a weak D call TRBD1 (5 bases). CDR3 length: 16 amino acids. V was trimmed by 3 bases and J by 4 bases, leaving 18 bases between them. Germline CDR1 reads LNHNV; CDR2 reads YYDKDF (reference sequence). The CDR3 here is CATSSETLGDFYGYTF. The CDR3 DNA follows: TGTGCCACCAGCAGTGAAACGTTGGGGGACTTCTATGGCTACACCTTC.

This chain links TRBV3-1 (or the pseudogene TRBV3-2) with TRBJ2-7; TRBD2 aligns across 7 bases. Germline V lookup: CDR1 LGHDT, CDR2 YNNKEL (reference sequence). The CDR3 consists of 17 residues. The V and J ends lost 0 bases and 3 bases, in that order; junction bases with no gene match: 11. The CDR3 sequence is CASSQDPRGRAYYEQYF. The CDR3, as DNA: TGTGCCAGCAGCCAAGATCCTCGGGGGAGGGCGTACTACGAGCAGTACTTC.

The V gene is TRBV4-1, the J gene TRBJ2-1, with 7 bases lining up with TRBD1. Germline-derived CDR1 and CDR2 are MGHRA and YSYEKL. The CDR3 loop spans 18 amino acids. With 1 base clipped from V and 3 bases from J, the junction kept 12 bases outside the gene matches. Here the CDR3 DNA reads TGCGCCAGCAGCCAAGGCCTCTCGACAGGGAATGTCTACAATGAGCAGTTCTTC. Translating gives CASSQGLSTGNVYNEQFF.

The chain is built from TRBV20-1 and TRBJ1-5; 7 nucleotides line up with TRBD1. The CDR3 extends over 14 amino acids. Germline V lookup: CDR1 DFQATT, CDR2 SNEGSKA (reference sequence). V was clipped by 3 bases and J by 4 bases; unmatched bases: 6. The CDR3 region is CSASSPGGNQPQHF. The CDR3 DNA reads as TGCAGTGCTAGTTCGCCAGGGGGGAATCAGCCCCAGCATTTT.

The chain is built from TRBV3-1 (or the pseudogene TRBV3-2) and TRBJ2-7; 9 nucleotides align to TRBD1. Trimming cost V 5 bases and J 6 bases; bases outside gene matches: 8. Germline V gene sequence: CDR1 LGHDT, CDR2 YNNKEL (reference sequence). This CDR3 has 14 amino acids. CDR3 residues: CASSTRGTGIEQYF. The CDR3 nucleotides are TGTGCCAGCAGCACAAGAGGGACAGGGATCGAGCAGTACTTC.

In nucleotides, the CDR3 is TGTGCCAGCAGCTTAGAGTCAACTAGCACAGATACGCAGTATTTT. As protein: CASSLESTSTDTQYF. The chain employs TRBV7-9 and TRBJ2-3; D is unclear. CDR1 and CDR2 (germline): SEHNR, FQNEAQ (reference sequence). The CDR3 loop spans 15 amino acids. Trimming left V 1 base short and J 0 bases short, with 8 bases between.

This clone was counted once. V usage is TRBV9 and J usage is TRBJ2-5; no reliable D call. CDR3 length: 13 amino acids. Looked up from germline, CDR1 is SGDLS and CDR2 is YYNGEE. V was cut by 2 bases and J by 5 bases, with 10 bases left in between. The CDR3 nucleotides read TGTGCCAGCAGCGTGACTTTTAAGGAGACCCAGTACTTC. It translates to CASSVTFKETQYF.

The V gene is TRBV6-5, the J gene TRBJ2-5, with 8 bases lining up with TRBD2. J was trimmed by 9 bases and V by 6 bases; bases with no gene match: 9. Germline assignment: CDR1 MNHEY and CDR2 SVGAGI. This CDR3 spans 13 amino acids. The CDR3 DNA is TGTGCCAGCAGGGGGGGACTAGTAGGTCCCCAGTACTTC. It codes for CASRGGLVGPQYF.

The chain has TRBV7-9 and TRBJ2-5; 8 bases map to TRBD1. CDR3 length: 15 residues. With V trimmed by 5 bases and J by 5 bases, 10 bases remained unmatched. CDR1 and CDR2 from the germline V gene are SEHNR and FQNEAQ (reference sequence). CDR3 sequence: CASSPLQGEDETQYF. CDR3 DNA: TGTGCCAGCAGCCCACTACAGGGGGAGGATGAGACCCAGTACTTC.

A word on this clone: The junction differs from germline at one of its ends, possibly a read error. In DNA, the CDR3 is TGTGCCAGCAGTGAAGAGGGAGGGCTTCCTACCCAGCGACACTTC. This encodes CASSEEGGLPTQRHF. The chain is built from TRBV6-1 and TRBJ1-2, with D hard to call. Germline loops: CDR1 MNHNS, CDR2 SASEGT. The CDR3 sequence is 15 residues long.